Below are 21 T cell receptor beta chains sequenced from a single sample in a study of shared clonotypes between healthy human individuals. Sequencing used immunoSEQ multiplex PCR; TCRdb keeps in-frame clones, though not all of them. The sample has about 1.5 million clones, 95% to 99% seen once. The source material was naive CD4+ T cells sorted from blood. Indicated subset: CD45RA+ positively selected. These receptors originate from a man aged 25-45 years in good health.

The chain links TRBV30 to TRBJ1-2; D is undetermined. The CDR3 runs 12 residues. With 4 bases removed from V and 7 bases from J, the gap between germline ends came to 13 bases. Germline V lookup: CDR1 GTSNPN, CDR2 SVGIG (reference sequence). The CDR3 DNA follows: TGTGCCTGGAAGGACGGCTGGGCTGGCTACACCTTC. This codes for CAWKDGWAGYTF.

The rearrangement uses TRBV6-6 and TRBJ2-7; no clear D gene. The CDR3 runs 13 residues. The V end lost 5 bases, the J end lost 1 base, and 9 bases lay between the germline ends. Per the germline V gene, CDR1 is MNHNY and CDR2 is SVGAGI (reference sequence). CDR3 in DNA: TGTGCCAGCAGTAAGGGCAGTTCCTACGAGCAGTACTTC. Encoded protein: CASSKGSSYEQYF.

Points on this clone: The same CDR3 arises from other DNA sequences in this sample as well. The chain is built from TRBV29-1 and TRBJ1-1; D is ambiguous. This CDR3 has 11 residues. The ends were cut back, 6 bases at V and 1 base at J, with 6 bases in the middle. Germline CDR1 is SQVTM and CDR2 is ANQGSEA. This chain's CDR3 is CSVGKNTEAFF. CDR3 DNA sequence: TGCAGCGTGGGCAAGAACACTGAAGCTTTCTTT.

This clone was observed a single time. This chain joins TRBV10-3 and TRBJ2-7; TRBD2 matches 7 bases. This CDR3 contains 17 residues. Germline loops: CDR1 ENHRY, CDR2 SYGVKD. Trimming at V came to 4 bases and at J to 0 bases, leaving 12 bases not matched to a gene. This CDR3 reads CAISGPGVSGNSYEQYF. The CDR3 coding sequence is TGTGCCATCAGTGGCCCTGGGGTGAGCGGGAACTCCTACGAGCAGTACTTC.

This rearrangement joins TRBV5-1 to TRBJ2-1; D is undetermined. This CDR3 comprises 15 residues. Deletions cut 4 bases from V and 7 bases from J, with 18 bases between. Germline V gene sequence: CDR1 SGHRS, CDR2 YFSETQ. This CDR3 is CASSRLGPITNEQFF. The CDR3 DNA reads TGCGCCAGCAGCCGCCTAGGACCCATAACTAATGAGCAGTTCTTC. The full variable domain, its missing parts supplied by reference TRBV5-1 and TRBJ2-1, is KAGVTQTPRYLIKTRGQQVTLSCSPISGHRSVSWYQQTPGQGLQFLFEYFSETQRNKGNFPGRFSGRQFSNSRSEMNVSTLELGDSALYLCASSRLGPITNEQFFGPGTRLTVL.

CDR3 DNA: TGTGCCAGCAGTTTTGGCCAGGGCGATGGCTACACCTTC. It is translated as CASSFGQGDGYTF. The chain links TRBV28 to TRBJ1-2; D is possibly TRBD1 (5 bases). Germline lookup yields CDR1 MDHEN and CDR2 SYDVKM. The CDR3 spans 13 residues. V was clipped by 3 bases and J by 6 bases, with 11 bases between them.

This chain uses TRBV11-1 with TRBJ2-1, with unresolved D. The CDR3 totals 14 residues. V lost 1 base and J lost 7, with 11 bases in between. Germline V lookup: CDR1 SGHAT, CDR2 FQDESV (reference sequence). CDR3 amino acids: CASSLEVIRNEQFF. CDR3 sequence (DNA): TGTGCCAGCAGCTTAGAGGTTATAAGAAATGAGCAGTTCTTC.

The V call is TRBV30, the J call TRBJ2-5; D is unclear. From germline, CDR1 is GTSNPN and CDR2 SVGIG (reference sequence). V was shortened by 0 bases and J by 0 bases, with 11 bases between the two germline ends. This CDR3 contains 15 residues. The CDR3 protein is CAWSVLAWYQETQYF. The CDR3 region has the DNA TGTGCCTGGAGTGTACTGGCTTGGTACCAAGAGACCCAGTACTTC.

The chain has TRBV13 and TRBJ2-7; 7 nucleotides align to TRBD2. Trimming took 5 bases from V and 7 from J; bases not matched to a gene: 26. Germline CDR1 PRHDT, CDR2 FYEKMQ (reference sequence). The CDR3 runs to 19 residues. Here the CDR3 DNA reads TGTGCCAGCAGCCGTTTAGGTACCTCCCGGGGACTAAGCAGGTGGGAGCAGTACTTC. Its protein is CASSRLGTSRGLSRWEQYF. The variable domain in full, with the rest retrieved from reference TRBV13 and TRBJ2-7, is AAGVIQSPRHLIKEKRETATLKCYPIPRHDTVYWYQQGPGQDPQFLISFYEKMQSDKGSIPDRFSAQQFSDYHSELNMSSLELGDSALYFCASSRLGTSRGLSRWEQYFGPGTRLTVT.

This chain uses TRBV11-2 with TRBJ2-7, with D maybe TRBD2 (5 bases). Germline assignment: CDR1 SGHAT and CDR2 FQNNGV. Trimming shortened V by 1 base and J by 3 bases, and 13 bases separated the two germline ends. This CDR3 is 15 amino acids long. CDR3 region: CASSLVGLASYEQYF. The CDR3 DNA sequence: TGTGCCAGCAGCTTAGTTGGGCTAGCCAGCTACGAGCAGTACTTC.

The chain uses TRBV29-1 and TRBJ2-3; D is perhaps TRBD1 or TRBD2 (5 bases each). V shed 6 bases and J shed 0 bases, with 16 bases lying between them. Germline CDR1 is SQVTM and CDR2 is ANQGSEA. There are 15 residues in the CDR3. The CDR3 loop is CSVVGTPGSTDTQYF. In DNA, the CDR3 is TGCAGCGTCGTCGGGACCCCTGGGAGCACAGATACGCAGTATTTT.

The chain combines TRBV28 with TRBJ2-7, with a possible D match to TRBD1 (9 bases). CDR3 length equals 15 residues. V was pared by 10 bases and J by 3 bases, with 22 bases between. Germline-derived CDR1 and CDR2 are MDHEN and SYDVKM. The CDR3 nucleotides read TGTGCCATCCGGACTGTAGCGGGACAGGGCTACGAGCAGTACTTC. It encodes CAIRTVAGQGYEQYF. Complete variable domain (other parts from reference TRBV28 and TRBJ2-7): DVKVTQSSRYLVKRTGEKVFLECVQDMDHENMFWYRQDPGLGLRLIYFSYDVKMKEKGDIPEGYSVSREKKERFSLILESASTNQTSMYLCAIRTVAGQGYEQYFGPGTRLTVT.

In DNA form, the CDR3 reads TGTGCCAGTAACCCCTGGGGCTTAGCGGACACCGGGGAGCTGTTTTTT. As protein: CASNPWGLADTGELFF. The chain combines TRBV19 with TRBJ2-2, with D possibly TRBD2 on 6 matching bases. Germline CDR1 is LNHDA and CDR2 is SQIVND (reference sequence). The CDR3 runs to 16 residues. V dropped 7 bases and J dropped 3 bases, with 18 bases sitting between them.

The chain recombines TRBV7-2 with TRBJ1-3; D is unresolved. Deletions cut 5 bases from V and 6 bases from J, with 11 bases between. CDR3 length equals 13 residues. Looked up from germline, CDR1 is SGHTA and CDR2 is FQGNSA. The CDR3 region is CASSRATQNTIYF. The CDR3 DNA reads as TGTGCCAGCAGCCGGGCCACTCAAAACACCATATATTTT.

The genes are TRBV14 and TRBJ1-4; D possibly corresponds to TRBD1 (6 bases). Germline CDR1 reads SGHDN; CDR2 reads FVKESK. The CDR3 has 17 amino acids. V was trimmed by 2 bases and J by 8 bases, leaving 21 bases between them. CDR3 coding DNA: TGTGCCAGCAGCCAACTTACAGGGAATGCGAGATGGGAAAAACTGTTTTTT. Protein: CASSQLTGNARWEKLFF. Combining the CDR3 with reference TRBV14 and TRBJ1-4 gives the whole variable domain EAGVTQFPSHSVIEKGQTVTLRCDPISGHDNLYWYRRVMGKEIKFLLHFVKESKQDESGMPNNRFLAERTGGTYSTLKVQPAELEDSGVYFCASSQLTGNARWEKLFFGSGTQLSVL.

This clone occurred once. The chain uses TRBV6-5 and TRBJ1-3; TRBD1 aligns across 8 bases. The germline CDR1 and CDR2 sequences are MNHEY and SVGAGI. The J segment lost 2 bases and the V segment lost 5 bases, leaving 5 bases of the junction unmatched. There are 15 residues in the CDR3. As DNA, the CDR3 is TGTGCCAGCAGTAAACAGACAGGGGCTGGAAACACCATATATTTT. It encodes CASSKQTGAGNTIYF.

The CDR3 DNA is TGTGCCAGCAGCCCAACGCGGAGTAGCGCAGATACGCAGTATTTT. This translates into CASSPTRSSADTQYF. The V and J genes are TRBV7-9 and TRBJ2-3; tentatively, D is TRBD2 (5 bases). Germline V gene sequence: CDR1 SEHNR, CDR2 FQNEAQ (reference sequence). The CDR3 covers 15 residues. Trimming pared 5 bases from V and 4 bases from J, leaving 16 bases between.

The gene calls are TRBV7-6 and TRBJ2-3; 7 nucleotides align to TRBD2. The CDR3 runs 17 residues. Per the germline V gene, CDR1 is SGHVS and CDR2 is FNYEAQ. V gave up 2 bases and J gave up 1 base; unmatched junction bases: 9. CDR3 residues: CASSLRTRGWGTDTQYF. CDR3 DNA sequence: TGTGCCAGCAGCTTACGGACTAGGGGATGGGGCACAGATACGCAGTATTTT.

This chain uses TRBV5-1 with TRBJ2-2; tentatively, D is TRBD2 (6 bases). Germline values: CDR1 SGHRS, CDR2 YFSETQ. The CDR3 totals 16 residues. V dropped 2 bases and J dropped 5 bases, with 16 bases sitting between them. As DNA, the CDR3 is TGCGCCAGCAGCTTATACGGGGGAGTGGAAACCGGGGAGCTGTTTTTT. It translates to CASSLYGGVETGELFF.

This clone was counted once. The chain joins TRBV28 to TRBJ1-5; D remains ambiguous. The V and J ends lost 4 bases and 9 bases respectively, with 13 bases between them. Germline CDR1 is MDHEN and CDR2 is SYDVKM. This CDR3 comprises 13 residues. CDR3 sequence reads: CASSWPNEGPQHF. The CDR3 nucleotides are TGTGCCAGCAGTTGGCCCAATGAAGGGCCCCAGCATTTT.

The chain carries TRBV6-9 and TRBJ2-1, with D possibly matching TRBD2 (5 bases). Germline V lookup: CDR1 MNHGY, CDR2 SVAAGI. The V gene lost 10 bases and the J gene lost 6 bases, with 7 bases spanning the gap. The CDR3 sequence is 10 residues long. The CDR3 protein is CATGINEQFF. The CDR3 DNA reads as TGTGCCACCGGGATCAATGAGCAGTTCTTC.